These 31 T cell receptor beta chains were sequenced from one sample in a study of blood T cell repertoires in COVID-19. Some clones are missing from TCRdb's copy, which holds only in-frame ones; the method was immunoSEQ multiplex PCR. This sample has some 230,000 clones, with 75% to 90% found just once. The sequencing sample was made of peripheral blood. These receptors came from a woman older than 75 with COVID-19, enrolled during active disease.

The chain uses TRBV7-9 and TRBJ1-5, with a possible D match to TRBD1 (6 bases). V lost 6 bases, J lost 4 bases, and 13 bases lay in between. The CDR3 loop spans 14 amino acids. Germline CDR1 reads SEHNR; CDR2 reads FQNEAQ (reference sequence). CDR3 bases: TGTGCCAGCAGTTCCATTGGGACAAATCAGCCCCAGCATTTT. Protein product: CASSSIGTNQPQHF.

This chain connects TRBV11-2 to TRBJ1-2, with 7 bases matching TRBD1. The V and J ends lost 5 bases and 9 bases, in that order; junction bases with no gene match: 12. The CDR3 spans 14 residues. Germline V CDR1 and CDR2: SGHAT, FQNNGV. Written as DNA, the CDR3 is TGTGCCAGCAGCCCCCTGACAGGGCTTTCTAGCTACACCTTC. This codes for CASSPLTGLSSYTF.

This chain connects TRBV6-2 or TRBV6-3 to TRBJ2-7; a possible D gene is TRBD1 (6 bases). This CDR3 region has 17 residues. Germline CDR1 and CDR2: MNHEY and SVGEGT. The V end lost 4 bases, the J end lost 2 bases, and 21 bases lay between the germline ends. The CDR3: CASSSSGHFIPTYEQYF. Written as DNA, the CDR3 is TGTGCCAGCAGTTCCTCGGGACACTTCATTCCCACCTACGAGCAGTACTTC.

The V and J genes are TRBV27 and TRBJ1-3; D gene ambiguous. V was cut by 7 bases and J by 0 bases, with 7 bases left in between. This CDR3 spans 13 amino acids. The V gene's germline CDR1 is MNHEY and CDR2 SMNVEV (reference sequence). CDR3 sequence reads: CASKSPSGNTIYF. In DNA form, the CDR3 reads TGTGCCAGCAAATCTCCCTCTGGAAACACCATATATTTT.

The chain is built from TRBV28 and TRBJ2-2, with 9 bases fitting TRBD2. CDR1 and CDR2 (germline): MDHEN, SYDVKM. This CDR3 comprises 14 residues. V dropped 5 bases and J dropped 4; count of bases not matched to a gene: 2. This CDR3 reads CASSRSGSTGELFF. The CDR3 DNA is TGTGCCAGCAGTCGTAGCGGGAGCACCGGGGAGCTGTTTTTT.

The chain uses TRBV25-1 and TRBJ1-2; the match to TRBD1 covers 8 bases. The CDR3 has 15 residues. CDR1 and CDR2 from the germline V gene are MGHDK and SYGVNS. V shed 4 bases, J shed 5 bases, and the junction held 9 bases outside the gene matches. CDR3 sequence (DNA): TGTGCCAGCAGTGCCCTGGGACAGGCTTCGTATGGCTACACCTTC. Translation: CASSALGQASYGYTF.

The V gene is TRBV19, the J gene TRBJ2-2, with 9 bases lining up with TRBD1. The trim removed 6 bases at V and 2 bases at J, leaving 1 base unmatched. CDR3 length: 14 amino acids. Germline V gene data show CDR1 as LNHDA and CDR2 as SQIVND (reference sequence). CDR3 region: CASRGQGNTGELFF. DNA for the CDR3: TGTGCCAGTAGGGGACAGGGAAACACCGGGGAGCTGTTTTTT.

V usage is TRBV30 and J usage is TRBJ2-1; 8 bases agree with TRBD2. V gave up 2 bases and J gave up 0 bases; unmatched junction bases: 6. Germline V gene lookup returns CDR1 GTSNPN and CDR2 SVGIG (reference sequence). The CDR3 is 16 residues long. This CDR3 reads CAWSPRGGSSYNEQFF. The CDR3, as DNA: TGTGCCTGGAGTCCCCGGGGGGGGAGCTCCTACAATGAGCAGTTCTTC.

The sample holds a few counts of this clone. The chain employs TRBV7-2 and TRBJ2-7, with 8 bases aligning to TRBD1. The ends lost 2 bases at V and 4 bases at J; junction bases unmatched: 1. The germline gives CDR1 SGHTA, CDR2 FQGNSA. CDR3 length equals 13 residues. CDR3 residues: CASSLNRGYEQYF. The CDR3 DNA reads as TGTGCCAGCAGCTTAAACAGGGGGTACGAGCAGTACTTC.

The chain couples TRBV6-6 to TRBJ1-2, with 7 bases fitting TRBD1. Germline CDR1 reads MNHNY; CDR2 reads SVGAGI (reference sequence). This CDR3 contains 15 residues. V shed 2 bases and J 5 bases; nucleotides not matched to a gene: 8. In DNA, the CDR3 is TGTGCCAGCAGTTACCCTGGGGCAGGGGGGTATGGCTACACCTTC. It is translated as CASSYPGAGGYGYTF.

V and J are TRBV29-1 and TRBJ2-1, with D uncertain. Germline assignment: CDR1 SQVTM and CDR2 ANQGSEA. The CDR3 is 10 amino acids. V lost 4 bases and J lost 10, with 8 bases in between. The DNA for the CDR3 is TGCAGCGTTGGGCCTGTAGAGCAGTTCTTC. Its translation: CSVGPVEQFF.

This clone was recorded a few times. The chain uses TRBV30 and TRBJ1-3; the D is unclear. CDR3 length: 14 amino acids. Germline V gives CDR1 GTSNPN, CDR2 SVGIG (reference sequence). Trimming pared 2 bases from V and 4 bases from J, leaving 12 bases between. CDR3 sequence reads: CAWSPGDLGNTIYF. In DNA form, the CDR3 reads TGTGCCTGGAGTCCGGGTGACTTGGGAAACACCATATATTTT.

This rearrangement joins TRBV7-9 to TRBJ1-1; D ambiguous. The CDR3 is 13 amino acids. Trimming cost V 5 bases and J 8 bases, with 15 bases left between them. Looked up from germline, CDR1 is SEHNR and CDR2 is FQNEAQ (reference sequence). In DNA form, the CDR3 reads TGTGCCAGCAGCCTTCAAGTAATAGCGGAAGCTTTCTTT. It is translated as CASSLQVIAEAFF.

The gene calls are TRBV27 and TRBJ2-7; 12 nucleotides match TRBD2. The junction had 6 bases not matched to a gene; V was cut back by 6 bases and J by 0 bases. The germline gives CDR1 MNHEY, CDR2 SMNVEV (reference sequence). This CDR3 region has 16 residues. The DNA of the CDR3 is TGTGCCAGCAGCCCTTCTAGCGGGGGGGTCTCCTACGAGCAGTACTTC. It translates to CASSPSSGGVSYEQYF.

In nucleotides, the CDR3 is TGTGCCAGTAGTACGTCGGCAGGCTCTGGCTACACCTTC. Translation gives CASSTSAGSGYTF. The chain links TRBV19 to TRBJ1-2; no clear D gene. Per the germline V gene, CDR1 is LNHDA and CDR2 is SQIVND (reference sequence). With 4 bases removed from V and 7 bases from J, the gap between germline ends came to 13 bases. This CDR3 is built from 13 residues.

J is TRBJ2-5 and V is TRBV6-5; tentatively, D is TRBD2 (6 bases). Deletions cut 8 bases from V and 5 bases from J, with 15 bases between. This CDR3 is built from 13 residues. Germline CDR1 MNHEY, CDR2 SVGAGI. The CDR3 DNA is TGTGCCAGCGGTACGGGAGTGGGGGAGACCCAGTACTTC. It is translated as CASGTGVGETQYF.

The V and J genes are TRBV24-1 and TRBJ2-1; 12 bases fit TRBD1. Germline V CDR1 and CDR2: KGHDR, SFDVKD. Germline trimming cut 3 bases from V and 8 bases from J; bases unmatched to any gene: 7. This CDR3 has 16 residues. CDR3 in amino acids: CATSDPGQGARDEQFF. The DNA of the CDR3 is TGTGCCACCAGTGATCCGGGACAGGGGGCCAGGGATGAGCAGTTCTTC.

The chain couples TRBV19 to TRBJ1-2; D is undetermined. The CDR3 covers 12 residues. From germline, CDR1 is LNHDA and CDR2 SQIVND (reference sequence). With 6 bases removed from V and 3 bases from J, the gap between germline ends came to 8 bases. The CDR3 is CASSTTHYGYTF. The CDR3 coding sequence is TGTGCCAGTAGCACCACTCACTATGGCTACACCTTC.

V is TRBV15 and J is TRBJ2-5; weak D call: TRBD1 (5 bases). The germline CDR1 and CDR2 sequences are LNHNV and YYDKDF (reference sequence). V was shortened by 0 bases and J by 3 bases, with 8 bases between the two germline ends. This CDR3 region has 14 residues. CDR3: CATSRDGREETQYF. The CDR3 nucleotides are TGTGCCACCAGCAGAGACGGCAGGGAAGAGACCCAGTACTTC.

The chain recombines TRBV19 with TRBJ2-1; TRBD2 aligns across 13 bases. The V and J ends lost 8 bases and 8 bases, in that order; junction bases with no gene match: 6. The CDR3 is 14 residues long. Germline V gives CDR1 LNHDA, CDR2 SQIVND (reference sequence). The CDR3 loop reads CASRTSGRGYEQFF. The CDR3, as DNA: TGTGCCAGTCGGACTAGCGGGAGAGGCTATGAGCAGTTCTTC.

The V and J genes are TRBV21-1 and TRBJ1-3; the D call of TRBD1 is as the table states it, not checked on the DNA. TRBV21-1 is termed a pseudogene. The CDR3 totals 19 residues. The CDR3 sequence: CASSKAQGARLFSGNTIYF. The CDR3, as DNA: TGTGCCAGCAGCAAAGCCCAGGGGGCGCGACTTTTTTCTGGAAACACCATATATTTT.

The chain is built from TRBV30 and TRBJ2-7, with D possibly TRBD2 on 5 matching bases. CDR3 size: 13 residues. V was cut by 3 bases and J by 1 base, with 10 bases left in between. The germline V gene encodes CDR1 GTSNPN and CDR2 SVGIG (reference sequence). Here the CDR3 DNA reads TGTGCCTGGAGAAAACGGGGTTCCTACGAGCAGTACTTC. This translates into CAWRKRGSYEQYF.

The rearrangement joins TRBV28 to TRBJ1-6; D unclear. Trimming removed 3 bases from V and 4 bases from J, with 7 bases in between. The CDR3 is 14 residues long. Germline-derived CDR1 and CDR2 are MDHEN and SYDVKM. CDR3 protein: CASSFSQYNSPLHF. DNA for the CDR3: TGTGCCAGCAGTTTTAGCCAGTATAATTCACCCCTCCACTTT.

A remark on this clone: This sample also contains other DNA sequences that code for the same CDR3. The chain couples TRBV6-5 to TRBJ1-1; 9 bases are shared with TRBD1. Germline V lookup: CDR1 MNHEY, CDR2 SVGAGI. Germline trimming cut 3 bases from V and 6 bases from J; bases unmatched to any gene: 5. The CDR3 extends over 14 amino acids. In DNA, the CDR3 is TGTGCCAGCAGTTATTCGGGACAGGGTGCTGAAGCTTTCTTT. It translates to CASSYSGQGAEAFF.

The gene calls are TRBV5-4 and TRBJ1-4, with D tentatively TRBD1 (6 bases). The germline CDR1 and CDR2 sequences are SGHNT and YYREEE (reference sequence). V gave up 3 bases and J gave up 8 bases, with 32 bases separating them. This CDR3 is 20 amino acids long. Here the CDR3 reads CASSSSYREKGTDEQEKLFF. In nucleotides, the CDR3 is TGTGCCAGCAGCTCATCGTACAGGGAGAAGGGCACCGACGAGCAGGAAAAACTGTTTTTT.

This clone occurred a few times. The V and J genes are TRBV2 and TRBJ2-3, with 14 bases aligning to TRBD2. CDR1 is SNHLY, CDR2 FYNNEI, per germline. The CDR3 spans 15 residues. J lost 5 bases, V lost 7 bases, and 5 bases had no gene match. The CDR3 bases are TGTGCCAGCAATGGACTAGCGGGGGGTATAGATACGCAGTATTTT. Amino acid sequence: CASNGLAGGIDTQYF.

This chain joins TRBV12-5 and TRBJ2-3, with a possible D match to TRBD2 (6 bases). CDR3 length equals 16 residues. V was shortened by 6 bases and J by 2 bases, with 18 bases between the two germline ends. Germline CDR1 LGHNT, CDR2 FRNRAP. CDR3: CASGRVGGGPTDTQYF. DNA for the CDR3: TGTGCTAGTGGCCGGGTGGGGGGAGGCCCCACAGATACGCAGTATTTT. The full variable domain, with the rest looked up from reference TRBV12-5 and TRBJ2-3, is DARVTQTPRHKVTEMGQEVTMRCQPILGHNTVFWYRQTMMQGLELLAYFRNRAPLDDSGMPKDRFSAEMPDATLATLKIQPSEPRDSAVYFCASGRVGGGPTDTQYFGPGTRLTVL.

V usage is TRBV6-2 or TRBV6-3 and J usage is TRBJ2-3, with 8 bases fitting TRBD2. The ends lost 6 bases at V and 0 bases at J; junction bases unmatched: 17. Germline CDR1 and CDR2: MNHEY and SVGEGT. This CDR3 contains 19 residues. CDR3 sequence (DNA): TGTGCCAGCAGCCCTTCCCGCCTAGCGGGCACAACTAGCACAGATACGCAGTATTTT. It yields the protein CASSPSRLAGTTSTDTQYF.

The chain uses TRBV2 and TRBJ1-3; the match to TRBD1 covers 7 bases. V lost 4 bases, J lost 1 base, and 19 bases stayed unmatched. Germline V lookup: CDR1 SNHLY, CDR2 FYNNEI. CDR3 length: 20 amino acids. CDR3 DNA sequence: TGTGCCAGCAGTGGGGTCGGGTATCGGCAGGGGGAAATTTCTGGAAACACCATATATTTT. Its protein product is CASSGVGYRQGEISGNTIYF.

V and J are TRBV5-1 and TRBJ1-1; D uncertain. With 1 base removed from V and 2 bases from J, the gap between germline ends came to 9 bases. The CDR3 loop spans 14 amino acids. Germline V lookup: CDR1 SGHRS, CDR2 YFSETQ. The CDR3 protein is CASSLTARNTEAFF. Here the CDR3 DNA reads TGCGCCAGCAGCTTGACAGCCCGCAACACTGAAGCTTTCTTT.

Notes on this clone: Other DNA sequences of this sample code for an identical CDR3. V is TRBV29-1 and J is TRBJ1-2; 7 nucleotides align to TRBD1. The CDR3 extends over 12 amino acids. The trim removed 2 bases at V and 5 bases at J, leaving 2 bases unmatched. Germline V gives CDR1 SQVTM, CDR2 ANQGSEA. The CDR3 spells CSVESGGYGYTF. The CDR3 DNA sequence: TGCAGCGTTGAATCAGGGGGATATGGCTACACCTTC.